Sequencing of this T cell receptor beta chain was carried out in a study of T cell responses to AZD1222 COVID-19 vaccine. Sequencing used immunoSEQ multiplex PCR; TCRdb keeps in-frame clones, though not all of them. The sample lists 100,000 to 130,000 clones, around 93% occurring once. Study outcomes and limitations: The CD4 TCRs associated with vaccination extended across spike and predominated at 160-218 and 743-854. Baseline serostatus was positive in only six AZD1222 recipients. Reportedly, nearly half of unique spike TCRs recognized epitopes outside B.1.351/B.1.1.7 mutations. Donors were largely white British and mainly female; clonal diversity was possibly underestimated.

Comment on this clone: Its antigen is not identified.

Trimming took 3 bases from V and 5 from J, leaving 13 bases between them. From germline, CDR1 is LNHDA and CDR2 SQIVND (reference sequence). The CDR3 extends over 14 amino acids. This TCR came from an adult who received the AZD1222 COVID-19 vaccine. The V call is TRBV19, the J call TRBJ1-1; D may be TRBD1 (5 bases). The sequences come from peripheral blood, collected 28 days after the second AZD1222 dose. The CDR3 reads CASSIGIRGTEAFF. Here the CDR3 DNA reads TGTGCCAGTAGTATCGGGATCCGGGGGACTGAAGCTTTCTTT. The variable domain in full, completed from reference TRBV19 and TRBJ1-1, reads DGGITQSPKYLFRKEGQNVTLSCEQNLNHDAMYWYRQDPGQGLRLIYYSQIVNDFQKGDIAEGYSVSREKKESFPLTVTSAQKNPTAFYLCASSIGIRGTEAFFGQGTRLTVV.